The 16 T cell receptor beta chains presented below share a single source sample, sequenced in a study of T cell clones after liver transplantation. Sequencing used immunoSEQ multiplex PCR; TCRdb keeps in-frame clones, though not all of them. The sample contains around 19,000 clones, about four fifths of which appear only once. This specimen was CD8+ T cells from blood, taken approximately 52 months after liver transplant. Receptors were obtained from a human patient who received a liver transplant. These T cells may partly come from the graft donor.

The rearrangement uses TRBV6-5 and TRBJ2-1; 7 nucleotides line up with TRBD1. The germline V gene encodes CDR1 MNHEY and CDR2 SVGAGI. V trimming: 1 base; J trimming: 5 bases; junction bases outside the gene matches: 5. This CDR3 spans 15 amino acids. The CDR3 here is CASSYLGQSDNEQFF. The CDR3 DNA reads as TGTGCCAGCAGTTACTTGGGACAGAGTGACAATGAGCAGTTCTTC.

In its sample, this clone was seen a few times. The V call is TRBV2, the J call TRBJ1-4; D gene ambiguous. From germline, CDR1 is SNHLY and CDR2 FYNNEI. This CDR3 comprises 10 residues. V was clipped by 3 bases and J by 8 bases, with 1 base between them. CDR3 DNA: TGTGCCAGCAGTGACGAAAAACTGTTTTTT. This translates into CASSDEKLFF.

This rearrangement joins TRBV10-2 to TRBJ2-7, with D tentatively TRBD1 (6 bases). V was shortened by 6 bases and J by 5 bases, with 20 bases between the two germline ends. Germline CDR1 is WSHSY and CDR2 is SAAADI. The CDR3 covers 15 residues. CDR3 sequence: CASSTPARGSDEQYF. Here the CDR3 DNA reads TGCGCCAGCAGCACCCCCGCCAGGGGTAGCGACGAGCAGTACTTC.

The V call is TRBV4-1, the J call TRBJ2-3, with 11 bases matching TRBD2. V dropped 6 bases and J dropped 4; count of bases not matched to a gene: 9. In germline, CDR1 is MGHRA, CDR2 YSYEKL. The CDR3 runs 16 residues. CDR3 in DNA: TGCGCCAGCAGTATAACTAGCGGGGGAGGGGCAGATACGCAGTATTTT. Protein: CASSITSGGGADTQYF.

This clone was observed a handful of times. The chain combines TRBV11-1 with TRBJ2-7, with D unclear. Germline CDR1 and CDR2: SGHAT and FQDESV (reference sequence). V was trimmed by 3 bases and J by 3 bases, leaving 12 bases between them. The CDR3 is made up of 14 amino acids. As DNA, the CDR3 is TGTGCCAGCAGCTTTCTCGCGTCTGGCTACGAGCAGTACTTC. This codes for CASSFLASGYEQYF.

The V gene is TRBV28, the J gene TRBJ2-5; D might be TRBD2 (5 bases). Germline V gene data show CDR1 as MDHEN and CDR2 as SYDVKM. The length of the CDR3 is 15 residues. The V and J ends lost 5 bases and 5 bases respectively, with 18 bases between them. CDR3 coding DNA: TGTGCCAGCAGTGCTCAACTAGACGGGTATGAGACCCAGTACTTC. This sequence encodes CASSAQLDGYETQYF.

V is TRBV15 and J is TRBJ1-2; 7 bases map to TRBD1. This CDR3 is built from 16 residues. The V and J ends lost 5 bases and 2 bases, in that order; junction bases with no gene match: 11. The germline gives CDR1 LNHNV, CDR2 YYDKDF (reference sequence). The CDR3 sequence: CATSLRLGTVNYGYTF. The DNA for the CDR3 is TGTGCCACCAGCTTACGCCTTGGGACAGTGAACTATGGCTACACCTTC.

The chain carries TRBV4-2 and TRBJ2-1; the match to TRBD1 covers 7 bases. The CDR3 spans 16 residues. The germline CDR1 and CDR2 sequences are LGHNA and YNFKEQ. J lost 0 bases, V lost 2 bases, and 4 bases had no gene match. As DNA, the CDR3 is TGTGCCAGCAGCCAACCGACAGGGAGCTCCTACAATGAGCAGTTCTTC. Translating gives CASSQPTGSSYNEQFF.

This chain links TRBV7-2 with TRBJ2-3; possibly TRBD1 or TRBD2 for D (7 bases each). The CDR3 is 17 residues long. Germline lookup yields CDR1 SGHTA and CDR2 FQGNSA. With 3 bases removed from V and 4 bases from J, the gap between germline ends came to 20 bases. CDR3 sequence: CASSFLFGGQGADTQYF. CDR3 nucleotide sequence: TGTGCCAGCAGCTTTTTATTCGGGGGGCAGGGGGCAGATACGCAGTATTTT.

This chain links TRBV6-1 with TRBJ1-2; TRBD1 might be the D (6 bases). From germline, CDR1 is MNHNS and CDR2 SASEGT. Trimming left V 4 bases short and J 4 bases short, with 16 bases between. This CDR3 has 15 residues. The CDR3 sequence is CASSGGGGHSYGYTF. Written as DNA, the CDR3 is TGTGCCAGCAGTGGGGGAGGGGGACACAGCTATGGCTACACCTTC.

The chain couples TRBV28 to TRBJ2-1; D gene uncertain. V was pared by 3 bases and J by 3 bases, with 6 bases between. This CDR3 is 13 amino acids long. Germline CDR1 reads MDHEN; CDR2 reads SYDVKM. This CDR3 reads CASSLGYYNEQFF. DNA of the CDR3: TGTGCCAGCAGTTTGGGTTACTACAATGAGCAGTTCTTC.

V and J are TRBV4-1 and TRBJ1-1, with D hard to call. The CDR3 has 17 amino acids. Germline V gene data show CDR1 as MGHRA and CDR2 as YSYEKL. V shed 2 bases and J shed 4 bases, with 20 bases lying between them. The DNA of the CDR3 is TGCGCCAGCAGCCAAAGGGTTAGGGAGGAGGTGACCACTGAAGCTTTCTTT. Amino acid sequence: CASSQRVREEVTTEAFF.

The chain is built from TRBV6-1 and TRBJ2-3; the D gene is possibly TRBD1 (5 bases). This CDR3 has 14 amino acids. Germline V gives CDR1 MNHNS, CDR2 SASEGT. V was clipped by 10 bases and J by 1 base, with 15 bases between them. The CDR3 DNA follows: TGTGCCACCCAATACCAAGGGGGCACAGATACGCAGTATTTT. Translation gives CATQYQGGTDTQYF.

The CDR3: CASSWPLGDTLLTDTQYF. DNA of the CDR3: TGTGCCAGCAGCTGGCCTTTAGGGGACACTCTCCTCACAGATACGCAGTATTTT. The V call is TRBV7-9, the J call TRBJ2-3, with D possibly being TRBD1 (6 bases). V was cut by 4 bases and J by 2 bases, with 22 bases left in between. Germline CDR1 reads SEHNR; CDR2 reads FQNEAQ (reference sequence). The CDR3 totals 18 residues.

This chain uses TRBV5-6 with TRBJ2-3; D gene uncertain. Trimming shortened V by 3 bases and J by 1 base, and 15 bases separated the two germline ends. The CDR3 has 16 amino acids. Germline loops: CDR1 SGHDT, CDR2 YYEEEE. The CDR3: CASSSRLSQGTDTQYF. CDR3 nucleotide sequence: TGTGCCAGCAGCTCCCGTTTGAGCCAGGGCACAGATACGCAGTATTTT.

The chain carries TRBV28 and TRBJ1-1; no reliable D call. CDR1 and CDR2 (germline): MDHEN, SYDVKM. The V end was cut by 2 bases, the J end by 1 base, with 2 bases between. The CDR3 runs to 12 residues. The DNA for the CDR3 is TGTGCCAGCAGTTTAGGGAACACTGAAGCTTTCTTT. Protein sequence: CASSLGNTEAFF.